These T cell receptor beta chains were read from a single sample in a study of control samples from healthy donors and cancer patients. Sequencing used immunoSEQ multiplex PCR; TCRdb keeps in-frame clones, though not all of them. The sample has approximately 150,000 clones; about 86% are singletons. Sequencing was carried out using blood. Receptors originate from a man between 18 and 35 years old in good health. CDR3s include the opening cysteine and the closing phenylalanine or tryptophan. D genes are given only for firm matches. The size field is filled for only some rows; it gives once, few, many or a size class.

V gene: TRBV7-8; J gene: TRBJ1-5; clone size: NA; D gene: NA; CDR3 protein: CASSSDSGNNQPQHF; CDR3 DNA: TGTGCCAGCAGCTCGGACAGCGGCAACAATCAGCCCCAGCATTTT
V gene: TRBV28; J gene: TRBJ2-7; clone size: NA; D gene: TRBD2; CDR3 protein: CASRQLSSGGQEDEQYF; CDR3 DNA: TGTGCCAGCAGACAACTTTCTAGCGGGGGCCAAGAGGACGAGCAGTACTTC
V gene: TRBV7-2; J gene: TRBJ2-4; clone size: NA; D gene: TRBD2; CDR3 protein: CASSPGLAGGPAKNIQYF; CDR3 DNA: TGTGCCAGCAGCCCGGGACTAGCGGGGGGGCCGGCCAAAAACATTCAGTACTTC
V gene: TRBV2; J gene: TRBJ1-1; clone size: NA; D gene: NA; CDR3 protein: CASNTPWGENTEAFF; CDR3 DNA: TGTGCCAGCAATACCCCATGGGGGGAGAACACTGAAGCTTTCTTT
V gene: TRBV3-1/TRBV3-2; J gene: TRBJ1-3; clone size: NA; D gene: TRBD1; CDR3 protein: CASSLQGGNTIYF; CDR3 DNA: TGTGCCAGCAGCTTACAGGGGGGAAACACCATATATTTT
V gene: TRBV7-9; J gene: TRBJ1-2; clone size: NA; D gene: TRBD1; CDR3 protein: CASSSWTGGGYTF; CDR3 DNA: TGTGCCAGCAGCTCCTGGACAGGGGGCGGCTACACCTTC
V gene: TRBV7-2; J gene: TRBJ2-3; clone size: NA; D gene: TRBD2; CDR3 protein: CASSLQLAGYTDTQYF; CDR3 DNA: TGTGCCAGCAGCCTACAACTAGCGGGGTACACAGATACGCAGTATTTT
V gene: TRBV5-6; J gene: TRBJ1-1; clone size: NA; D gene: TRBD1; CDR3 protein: CASTTGTGFTEAFF; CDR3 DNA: TGTGCCAGCACCACCGGGACAGGGTTCACTGAAGCTTTCTTT
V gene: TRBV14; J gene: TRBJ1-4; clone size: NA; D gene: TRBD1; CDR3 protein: CASSQKTGRGEKLFF; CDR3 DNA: TGTGCCAGCAGCCAGAAGACAGGGAGGGGTGAAAAACTGTTTTTT
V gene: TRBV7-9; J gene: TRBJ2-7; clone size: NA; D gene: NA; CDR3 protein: CASSPLNGGYEQYF; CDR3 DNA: TGTGCCAGCAGTCCCTTAAATGGGGGCTACGAGCAGTACTTC
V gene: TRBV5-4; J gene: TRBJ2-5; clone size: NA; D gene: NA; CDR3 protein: CASSRSEGETQYF; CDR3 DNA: TGTGCCAGCAGCCGGAGCGAGGGGGAGACCCAGTACTTC
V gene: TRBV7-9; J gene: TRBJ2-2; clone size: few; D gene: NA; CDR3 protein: CASSLAEHTGELFF; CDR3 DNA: TGTGCCAGCAGCTTGGCAGAGCACACCGGGGAGCTGTTTTTT
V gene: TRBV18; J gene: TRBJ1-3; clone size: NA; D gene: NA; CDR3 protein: CASSPSDEGFRTGNTIYF; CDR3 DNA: TGTGCCAGCTCACCGTCCGATGAGGGGTTCAGGACTGGAAACACCATATATTTT
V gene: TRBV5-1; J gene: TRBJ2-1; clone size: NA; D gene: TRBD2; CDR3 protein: CASSKATSGYNEQFF; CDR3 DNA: TGCGCCAGCAGCAAAGCCACTAGCGGGTACAATGAGCAGTTCTTC
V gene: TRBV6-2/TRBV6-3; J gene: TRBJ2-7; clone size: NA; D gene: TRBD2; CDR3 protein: CASSYPPGGARTWDEQYF; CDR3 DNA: TGTGCCAGCAGTTACCCCCCGGGGGGAGCACGGACATGGGACGAGCAGTACTTC
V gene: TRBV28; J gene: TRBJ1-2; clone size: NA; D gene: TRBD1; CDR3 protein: CASSPLDRGLGYTF; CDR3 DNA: TGTGCCAGCAGTCCCCTGGACAGGGGGCTTGGCTACACCTTC
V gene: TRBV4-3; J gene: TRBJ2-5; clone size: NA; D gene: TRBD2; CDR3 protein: CASSQGASGGETQYF; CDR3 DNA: TGCGCCAGCAGCCAAGGCGCTAGCGGGGGAGAGACCCAGTACTTC
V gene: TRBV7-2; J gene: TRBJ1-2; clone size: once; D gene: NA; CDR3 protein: CASSLGGAYSNYGYTF; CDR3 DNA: TGTGCCAGCAGCTTAGGCGGGGCCTACTCTAACTATGGCTACACCTTC
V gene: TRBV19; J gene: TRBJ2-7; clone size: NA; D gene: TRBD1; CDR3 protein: CASAVAGTGRYEQYF; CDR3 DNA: TGTGCCAGCGCCGTTGCCGGGACAGGGAGATACGAGCAGTACTTC
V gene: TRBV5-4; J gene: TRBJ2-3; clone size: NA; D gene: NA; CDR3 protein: CASSLKGTDTQYF; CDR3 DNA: TGTGCCAGCAGCTTGAAGGGCACAGATACGCAGTATTTT
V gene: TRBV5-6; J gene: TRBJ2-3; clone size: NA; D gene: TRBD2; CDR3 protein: CASRTSGGPSTDTQYF; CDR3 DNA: TGTGCCAGCAGGACTAGCGGGGGTCCAAGCACAGATACGCAGTATTTT
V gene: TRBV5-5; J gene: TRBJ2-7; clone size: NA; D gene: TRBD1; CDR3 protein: CASSVEGTGDLVLDEQYF; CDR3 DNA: TGTGCCAGCAGCGTGGAGGGGACAGGGGACCTCGTACTGGACGAGCAGTACTTC
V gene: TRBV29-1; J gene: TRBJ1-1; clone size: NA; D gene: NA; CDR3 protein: CSVESGKYTEAFF; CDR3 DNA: TGCAGCGTTGAGTCGGGGAAATACACTGAAGCTTTCTTT
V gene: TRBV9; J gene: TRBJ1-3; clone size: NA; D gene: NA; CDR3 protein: CASSVASGNTIYF; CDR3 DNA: TGTGCCAGCAGCGTAGCTTCTGGAAACACCATATATTTT
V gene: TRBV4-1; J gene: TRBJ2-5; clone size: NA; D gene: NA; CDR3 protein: CASSQDGAPQYF; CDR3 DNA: TGCGCCAGCAGCCAAGATGGTGCTCCCCAGTACTTC
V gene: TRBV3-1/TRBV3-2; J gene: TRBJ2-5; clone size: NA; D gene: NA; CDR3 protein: CASSQGPARETQYF; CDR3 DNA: TGTGCCAGCAGCCAAGGACCAGCAAGAGAGACCCAGTACTTC
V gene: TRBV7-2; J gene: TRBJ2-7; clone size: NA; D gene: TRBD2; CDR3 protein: CASSLVDSGGAEQYF; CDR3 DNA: TGTGCCAGCAGCTTAGTTGATAGCGGGGGGGCGGAGCAGTACTTC
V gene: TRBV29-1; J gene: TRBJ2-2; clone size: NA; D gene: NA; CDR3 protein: CSVETSGSGTGELFF; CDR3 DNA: TGCAGCGTTGAAACTTCAGGTTCGGGGACCGGGGAGCTGTTTTTT
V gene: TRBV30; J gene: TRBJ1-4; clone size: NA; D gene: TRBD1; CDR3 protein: CAWSVGDRFNEKLFF; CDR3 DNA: TGTGCCTGGAGTGTGGGGGACAGATTTAATGAAAAACTGTTTTTT
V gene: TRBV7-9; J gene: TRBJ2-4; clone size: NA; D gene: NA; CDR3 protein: CASSLGGTQNIQYF; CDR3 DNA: TGTGCCAGCAGCTTGGGGGGTACCCAAAACATTCAGTACTTC
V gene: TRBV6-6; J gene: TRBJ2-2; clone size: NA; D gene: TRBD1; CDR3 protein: CASSHRRDRGVYGELFF; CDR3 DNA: TGTGCCAGCAGTCACCGCCGGGACAGGGGAGTATACGGGGAGCTGTTTTTT
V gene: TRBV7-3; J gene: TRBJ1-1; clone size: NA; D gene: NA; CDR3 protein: CASSPGGSPNTEAFF; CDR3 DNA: TGTGCCAGCAGTCCTGGGGGATCACCGAACACTGAAGCTTTCTTT